This T cell receptor (beta chain) was captured by sequencing in a study of response to subunit inactivated influenza vaccine. Study-level findings and limits: It was the authors' suggestion that each seasonal influenza vaccination recruits few new T cells.

This CDR3 comprises 15 residues. Germline V gene data show CDR1 as SGHTA and CDR2 as FQGNSA. The J segment lost 6 bases and the V segment lost 4 bases, leaving 7 bases of the junction unmatched. TCRdb reprocessed the RT-PCR reads via MiXCR and lists one record per CDR3 protein. The table has fewer than 800,000 distinct CDR3 sequences, roughly 14% seen once. This clonotype was seen a few times. What it binds is not known. The genes are TRBV7-2 and TRBJ2-2, with 8 positions matching TRBD2. The specimen was PBMCs from blood, collected roughly 12 days after vaccination. The clonotype was recovered from a man in his fifties who received an inactivated influenza vaccine. The CDR3, as DNA: TGTGCCAGCAGCTCCCCCGGGACTAGACCCGGGGAGCTGTTTTTT. This translates into CASSSPGTRPGELFF.